This T cell receptor (beta chain) derives from a study of cytomegalovirus exposure and HLA in healthy donors. The germline V gene encodes CDR1 SGHDT and CDR2 YYEEEE. V was trimmed by 4 bases and J by 5 bases, leaving 9 bases between them. The CDR3 runs 12 residues. Study outcomes and limitations: Among TCR sequences, most were rare, though some public TCRs appeared in many donors.

In the PCR, 60 Vbeta and 13 Jbeta primers were used. Sequencing was performed with immunoSEQ multiplex PCR; in TCRdb, only in-frame clones are kept and a portion is missing. Among about 120,000 clones listed, approximately 78% were seen once. To note about this clone: The target antigen is unknown.

The donors comprised healthy bone marrow donors. This sequence joins TRBV5-6 and TRBJ2-5; a possible D gene is TRBD2 (5 bases). The sequenced sample was PBMCs. The source of this sequence is a woman in her thirties in good health and CMV-seronegative. The CDR3 loop reads CASSRWRETQYF. The DNA for the CDR3 is TGTGCCAGCAGCCGGTGGAGGGAGACCCAGTACTTC.